This TCR beta chain was profiled in a study of T cell repertoires in cytomegalovirus infection. Background on the study: Carrying CMV and the relevant HLA type showed in public TCR beta signatures. Study-level results: CMV-specific TCR beta clonotypes restricted by HLA-C were the ones dominating the ex vivo response. Individuals carrying CMV plus the relevant HLA were identified by cumulative frequency of public TCR beta families.

Concerning this clonotype: Its antigen is unknown.

MiXCR, applied by TCRdb to the reads, yields one record per CDR3 protein. The sample includes about 700,000 distinct CDR3 sequences, 30% to 35% of them seen just once. Per the germline V gene, CDR1 is MNHGY and CDR2 is SAAAGT. V gave up 5 bases and J gave up 6 bases, with 11 bases separating them. The CDR3 has 13 amino acids. The receptor's source is a human donor in good health (CMV status not recorded). Some clones in this sample may be carry-over from other donors' samples. The material sequenced was cultured PBMCs, taken from culture after CMV antigen stimulation. The rearrangement links TRBV6-8 to TRBJ1-5; D call uncertain. CDR3 region: CASSPHSSQPQHF. In DNA form, the CDR3 reads TGTGCCAGCAGTCCTCATTCGAGTCAGCCCCAGCATTTT.